This entry lists 25 T cell receptor beta chains sequenced from one sample in a study of cytomegalovirus exposure and HLA in healthy donors. The primer mix had 60 Vbeta and 13 Jbeta primers. The assay was immunoSEQ multiplex PCR, and TCRdb's table has in-frame clones only and misses some. In all, the sample yields roughly 58,000 clones. The sequencing sample was made of PBMCs. Source of these receptors: a woman between 45 and 60 years old in good health and CMV-seropositive.

This chain connects TRBV7-9 to TRBJ1-3; 7 bases match TRBD1. The CDR3 is 15 residues long. With V trimmed by 6 bases and J by 2 bases, 7 bases remained unmatched. Germline lookup yields CDR1 SEHNR and CDR2 FQNEAQ (reference sequence). The CDR3 region is CASSPHRGTGNTIYF. CDR3 coding DNA: TGTGCCAGCAGTCCACACAGGGGTACTGGAAACACCATATATTTT.

This sequence joins TRBV30 and TRBJ2-6; 7 positions agree with TRBD1. The CDR3 runs 16 residues. CDR1 and CDR2 from the germline V gene are GTSNPN and SVGIG (reference sequence). Trimming removed 1 base from V and 2 bases from J; junction bases left unmatched: 5. This CDR3 reads CAWSGQGVTGANVLTF. The CDR3 nucleotides are TGTGCCTGGAGTGGGCAGGGGGTTACTGGGGCCAACGTCCTGACTTTC. Together with reference TRBV30 and TRBJ2-6, the CDR3 gives the full variable domain: SQTIHQWPATLVQPVGSPLSLECTVEGTSNPNLYWYRQAAGRGLQLLFYSVGIGQISSEVPQNLSASRPQDRQFILSSKKLLLSDSGFYLCAWSGQGVTGANVLTFGAGSRLTVL.

The chain has TRBV5-1 and TRBJ1-2, with no clear D. Trimming shortened V by 1 base and J by 4 bases, and 5 bases separated the two germline ends. CDR1 and CDR2 (germline): SGHRS, YFSETQ. The length of the CDR3 is 12 residues. CDR3 coding DNA: TGCGCCAGCAGCTTGTCTTCCTATGGCTACACCTTC. Translating gives CASSLSSYGYTF.

The genes are TRBV29-1 and TRBJ1-4; 7 bases line up with TRBD1. The length of the CDR3 is 15 residues. Germline assignment: CDR1 SQVTM and CDR2 ANQGSEA. J lost 2 bases, V lost 7 bases, and 10 bases had no gene match. This CDR3 reads CSGRTGPATNEKLFF. CDR3 bases: TGCAGCGGCCGGACAGGACCAGCGACTAATGAAAAACTGTTTTTT. Combining the CDR3 with reference TRBV29-1 and TRBJ1-4 gives the whole variable domain SAVISQKPSRDICQRGTSLTIQCQVDSQVTMMFWYRQQPGQSLTLIATANQGSEATYESGFVIDKFPISRPNLTFSTLTVSNMSPEDSSIYLCSGRTGPATNEKLFFGSGTQLSVL.

The chain couples TRBV7-2 to TRBJ1-1; maybe TRBD1 (5 bases). Trimming removed 3 bases from V and 8 bases from J, with 10 bases in between. This CDR3 has 12 residues. Per germline, CDR1 SGHTA and CDR2 FQGNSA. The CDR3 DNA is TGTGCCAGCAGCTTTAGCCGGGGGGAAGCTTTCTTT. Its protein product is CASSFSRGEAFF. The full variable domain, completed using reference TRBV7-2 and TRBJ1-1, is GAGVSQSPSNKVTEKGKDVELRCDPISGHTALYWYRQSLGQGLEFLIYFQGNSAPDKSGLPSDRFSAERTGGSVSTLTIQRTQQEDSAVYLCASSFSRGEAFFGQGTRLTVV.

The V gene is TRBV19, the J gene TRBJ1-6, with D perhaps TRBD1 (5 bases). The CDR3 covers 14 residues. V lost 2 bases and J 10 bases, leaving 12 bases between the germline ends. Germline V lookup: CDR1 LNHDA, CDR2 SQIVND (reference sequence). The CDR3 is CASSIIRDGSPLHF. As DNA, the CDR3 is TGTGCCAGTAGTATAATCAGGGATGGGTCACCCCTCCACTTT.

The chain links TRBV20-1 to TRBJ1-2, with 7 bases lining up with TRBD1. With V trimmed by 5 bases and J by 8 bases, 5 bases remained unmatched. CDR1 is DFQATT, CDR2 SNEGSKA, per germline (reference sequence). The CDR3 has 11 residues. The CDR3 nucleotides are TGCAGTGCTTCCGGACAGGACGGCTACACCTTC. Encoded protein: CSASGQDGYTF.

The rearrangement uses TRBV30 and TRBJ2-3, with D perhaps matching TRBD1 (6 bases). Trimming left V 7 bases short and J 3 bases short, with 20 bases between. The CDR3 covers 15 residues. The germline V gene has CDR1 GTSNPN and CDR2 SVGIG (reference sequence). CDR3 coding DNA: TGTGCCTCCTCGTTCAATCCAGGGGCAACAGATACGCAGTATTTT. Translated, it gives CASSFNPGATDTQYF.

The chain is built from TRBV27 and TRBJ2-7, with 8 bases that match TRBD1. CDR3 length equals 14 residues. Germline trimming cut 4 bases from V and 2 bases from J; bases unmatched to any gene: 4. The germline gives CDR1 MNHEY, CDR2 SMNVEV (reference sequence). CDR3: CASSSRDRTYEQYF. The CDR3, as DNA: TGTGCCAGCAGTTCCCGGGACAGGACCTACGAGCAGTACTTC.

The chain is built from TRBV5-1 and TRBJ2-7, with TRBD1 matching over 10 bases. There are 15 residues in the CDR3. J lost 2 bases, V lost 4 bases, and 6 bases had no gene match. Germline V CDR1 and CDR2: SGHRS, YFSETQ. The CDR3 sequence: CASSGRDRGPYEQYF. DNA of the CDR3: TGCGCCAGCAGCGGGCGGGACAGGGGACCCTACGAGCAGTACTTC. The full variable domain, rest sourced from reference TRBV5-1 and TRBJ2-7, is KAGVTQTPRYLIKTRGQQVTLSCSPISGHRSVSWYQQTPGQGLQFLFEYFSETQRNKGNFPGRFSGRQFSNSRSEMNVSTLELGDSALYLCASSGRDRGPYEQYFGPGTRLTVT.

The J gene is TRBJ1-2, the V gene TRBV6-1; D not certain. Per the germline V gene, CDR1 is MNHNS and CDR2 is SASEGT. V lost 7 bases and J lost 4, with 16 bases in between. This CDR3 region has 14 residues. The CDR3, as DNA: TGTGCCAGCAACAAAAGGACGGACTTCTATGGCTACACCTTC. Translating it yields CASNKRTDFYGYTF.

The V and J genes are TRBV5-1 and TRBJ1-6; no firm D call. The CDR3 loop spans 14 amino acids. Trimming took off 4 bases at V and 5 bases at J, with 10 bases between the two ends. Germline CDR1 is SGHRS and CDR2 is YFSETQ. CDR3 bases: TGCGCCAGCAGCCTAGGAGGAAATAATTCACCCCTCCACTTT. This encodes CASSLGGNNSPLHF.

The J gene is TRBJ2-2, the V gene TRBV30; 10 bases agree with TRBD1. Per germline, CDR1 GTSNPN and CDR2 SVGIG (reference sequence). The V and J ends lost 3 bases and 5 bases, in that order; junction bases with no gene match: 12. The CDR3 has 17 residues. The CDR3 loop reads CAWSPGQGFGSTGELFF. The DNA of the CDR3 is TGTGCCTGGAGCCCGGGACAGGGGTTCGGGTCGACCGGGGAGCTGTTTTTT.

J is TRBJ2-2 and V is TRBV6-5, with D possibly being TRBD1 (6 bases). The CDR3 length is 15 residues. The V gene lost 6 bases and the J gene lost 3 bases, with 14 bases spanning the gap. Germline CDR1 reads MNHEY; CDR2 reads SVGAGI. CDR3 sequence: CASRQGQFYTGELFF. As DNA, the CDR3 is TGTGCCAGCAGACAGGGACAATTTTACACCGGGGAGCTGTTTTTT.

The rearrangement joins TRBV19 to TRBJ2-5; 12 positions match TRBD2. Trimming cost V 5 bases and J 2 bases; bases outside gene matches: 12. The CDR3 covers 18 residues. The V gene's germline CDR1 is LNHDA and CDR2 SQIVND (reference sequence). The CDR3: CASSLSFSGLAGQETQYF. The CDR3 DNA follows: TGTGCCAGTAGTCTCAGCTTCTCCGGACTAGCGGGACAAGAGACCCAGTACTTC. The variable domain in full, with the rest retrieved from reference TRBV19 and TRBJ2-5, is DGGITQSPKYLFRKEGQNVTLSCEQNLNHDAMYWYRQDPGQGLRLIYYSQIVNDFQKGDIAEGYSVSREKKESFPLTVTSAQKNPTAFYLCASSLSFSGLAGQETQYFGPGTRLLVL.

V gene TRBV6-1 combines with J gene TRBJ1-1; 9 bases line up with TRBD1. Germline V gives CDR1 MNHNS, CDR2 SASEGT. The CDR3 totals 13 residues. V lost 6 bases to trimming and J lost 5 bases; unmatched junction nucleotides: 4. The DNA of the CDR3 is TGTGCCAGCAGAGACAGGGGGGAAACTGAAGCTTTCTTT. The encoded protein is CASRDRGETEAFF.

The chain uses TRBV9 and TRBJ2-7; D not resolved. This CDR3 comprises 13 residues. V lost 2 bases to trimming and J lost 0 bases, with 6 bases between them. From germline, CDR1 is SGDLS and CDR2 YYNGEE. Here the CDR3 reads CASSVHSSYEQYF. In DNA form, the CDR3 reads TGTGCCAGCAGCGTCCACAGCTCCTACGAGCAGTACTTC. The full variable domain, its missing parts supplied by reference TRBV9 and TRBJ2-7, is DSGVTQTPKHLITATGQRVTLRCSPRSGDLSVYWYQQSLDQGLQFLIQYYNGEERAKGNILERFSAQQFPDLHSELNLSSLELGDSALYFCASSVHSSYEQYFGPGTRLTVT.

Regarding this clone: Mismatch with germline at one junction end may stem from a read error. The CDR3 coding sequence is TGTGCCAGCAGTTCTCGGACAGGAGAAGAGAACCAGTACTTC. Its protein is CASSSRTGEENQYF. The chain joins TRBV5-4 to TRBJ2-5; TRBD1 aligns across 7 bases. Germline V lookup: CDR1 SGHNT, CDR2 YYREEE (reference sequence). The CDR3 length is 14 residues.

The rearrangement joins TRBV19 to TRBJ1-5, with TRBD1 identical over 9 bases. Per the germline V gene, CDR1 is LNHDA and CDR2 is SQIVND (reference sequence). This CDR3 is 16 amino acids long. V shed 8 bases, J shed 6 bases, and the junction held 14 bases outside the gene matches. The CDR3: CASRKTGQGLRQPQHF. CDR3 bases: TGTGCCAGTCGCAAAACGGGACAGGGTTTGCGTCAGCCCCAGCATTTT.

This sequence joins TRBV6-5 and TRBJ2-3; 7 bases are a match to TRBD1. The V gene end was trimmed by 5 bases and the J gene end by 10 bases; junction bases not matched to a gene: 9. This CDR3 is built from 13 residues. Germline CDR1 reads MNHEY; CDR2 reads SVGAGI. CDR3: CASSQPGQKAQYF. The CDR3 DNA is TGTGCCAGCAGTCAACCGGGACAGAAAGCGCAGTATTTT.

Here the CDR3 DNA reads TGTGCCAGCAGCACTAGCACAGATACGCAGTATTTT. Its translation is CASSTSTDTQYF. This rearrangement joins TRBV5-4 to TRBJ2-3; D remains ambiguous. The CDR3 is 12 residues long. Trimming cost V 4 bases and J 0 bases, with 3 bases left between them. CDR1 and CDR2 (germline): SGHNT, YYREEE (reference sequence).

The DNA for the CDR3 is TGCGCCAGCAGCGAAACAGGGGGCCCAGATGAAAAACTGTTTTTT. Translated: CASSETGGPDEKLFF. The chain is built from TRBV5-1 and TRBJ1-4; TRBD1 agrees at 9 bases. CDR3 length: 15 residues. The trim removed 4 bases at V and 6 bases at J, leaving 7 bases unmatched. The germline gives CDR1 SGHRS, CDR2 YFSETQ.

The chain carries TRBV5-4 and TRBJ2-7; 10 nucleotides align to TRBD2. The CDR3 loop spans 17 amino acids. In germline, CDR1 is SGHNT, CDR2 YYREEE (reference sequence). The V and J ends lost 2 bases and 2 bases, in that order; junction bases with no gene match: 10. The CDR3 sequence is CASSFASGGPLTYEQYF. The DNA of the CDR3 is TGTGCCAGCAGCTTTGCTAGCGGGGGACCCTTGACCTACGAGCAGTACTTC. The full variable domain, in which reference TRBV5-4 and TRBJ2-7 provide the parts outside the CDR3, is ETGVTQSPTHLIKTRGQQVTLRCSSQSGHNTVSWYQQALGQGPQFIFQYYREEENGRGNFPPRFSGLQFPNYSSELNVNALELDDSALYLCASSFASGGPLTYEQYFGPGTRLTVT.

The chain carries TRBV9 and TRBJ2-3, with 11 bases lining up with TRBD2. Looked up from germline, CDR1 is SGDLS and CDR2 is YYNGEE. The V gene end was trimmed by 3 bases and the J gene end by 2 bases; junction bases not matched to a gene: 5. This CDR3 has 16 amino acids. In DNA, the CDR3 is TGTGCCAGCAGCGGGGGACTAGCGGACGTCACAGATACGCAGTATTTT. It is translated as CASSGGLADVTDTQYF.

The chain recombines TRBV5-1 with TRBJ2-2, with 7 bases that match TRBD2. CDR3 length: 13 residues. The germline CDR1 and CDR2 sequences are SGHRS and YFSETQ. After removal of 9 bases from V and 6 bases from J, the junction contained 8 bases not matched to a gene. The CDR3 coding sequence is TGCGCCACAGGATCGGGAGGACCCGGGGAGCTGTTTTTT. As protein: CATGSGGPGELFF.